The T cell receptor (beta chain) described here comes from a study of T cells after yellow fever vaccination. About this clonotype itself: Antigen: not known.

Study conclusions and caveats: Of the clonotypes, a small share occurred in both CD4 and CD8 compartments. Weaker overall, the secondary response nonetheless peaked faster (day 5 versus 15). Detected again after the booster were most primary-vaccination clones, at 95% to 96% CD4 and 88% CD8.

The ends lost 2 bases at V and 2 bases at J; junction bases unmatched: 4. Germline V gene sequence: CDR1 SGHAT, CDR2 FQNNGV. CDR3 length: 15 residues. A process of 5'RACE template switching, which added a universal primer site and UMIs, was used to make TCR cDNA. TCRdb re-called the 5' RACE reads through MiXCR, storing one row per CDR3 protein. The table has 300,000 or so distinct CDR3 sequences, about an eighth seen once. The V gene is TRBV11-2, the J gene TRBJ2-3, with TRBD1 matching 7 bases. Sequenced material: CD4+ T cells sorted from PBMCs, taken 45 days after the yellow fever booster vaccination. This clonotype was obtained from a man between 25 and 39 years old who received the YFV17D yellow fever vaccine. CDR3 in DNA: TGTGCCAGCAGCTTATTAAGGGGGCCCACAGATACGCAGTATTTT. This encodes CASSLLRGPTDTQYF.